These 5 T cell receptor beta chains share one sample of origin, sequenced in a study of CD8 T cells in Susac syndrome. RNA in amounts of about 0.5 to 1 ug was reverse transcribed with random hexamers. TCRdb itself ran the immunoSEQ multiplex PCR reads through MiXCR, one entry per CDR3 protein. The table includes 130,000 or so distinct CDR3 sequences, around 75% detected once. Material for sequencing was CD8+ T cells from PBMCs. All receptors derive from a human donor with multiple sclerosis.

This clonotype has only a few counts. This chain uses TRBV5-6 with TRBJ2-7, with 7 bases that match TRBD1. The CDR3 consists of 15 residues. From germline, CDR1 is SGHDT and CDR2 YYEEEE. The V gene end was trimmed by 5 bases and the J gene end by 2 bases; junction bases not matched to a gene: 10. The CDR3 spells CASSLTGSAPYEQYF. CDR3 coding DNA: TGTGCCAGCAGTCTGACAGGGTCGGCCCCCTACGAGCAGTACTTC.

The chain carries TRBV29-1 and TRBJ1-4; weak D call: TRBD1 (6 bases). Trimming took off 6 bases at V and 5 bases at J, with 10 bases between the two ends. The germline V gene encodes CDR1 SQVTM and CDR2 ANQGSEA. The CDR3 has 12 residues. In DNA, the CDR3 is TGCAGCGTCGGGGACAAAAATGAAAAACTGTTTTTT. Encoded protein: CSVGDKNEKLFF.

The V and J genes are TRBV19 and TRBJ1-4, with a tentative D call TRBD1 (6 bases). This CDR3 spans 14 amino acids. CDR1 and CDR2 from the germline V gene are LNHDA and SQIVND (reference sequence). V was cut by 5 bases and J by 6 bases, with 13 bases left in between. The CDR3 loop is CASSYRVVDEKLFF. The CDR3 region has the DNA TGTGCCAGTAGTTACAGGGTAGTAGATGAAAAACTGTTTTTT.

The rearrangement joins TRBV11-2 to TRBJ2-7; 7 nucleotides match TRBD1. From germline, CDR1 is SGHAT and CDR2 FQNNGV. The CDR3 loop spans 14 amino acids. Trimming took 3 bases from V and 7 from J; bases not matched to a gene: 9. The CDR3 DNA reads as TGTGCCAGCAGCTTCGGCCAAGGGGGCTGGGAGCAGTACTTC. This encodes CASSFGQGGWEQYF.

The chain couples TRBV4-1 to TRBJ1-4; no firm D call. The CDR3 length is 15 residues. Germline V CDR1 and CDR2: MGHRA, YSYEKL. Between the trimmed V and J ends, which lost 2 bases and 4 bases, there was a span of 11 bases. DNA for the CDR3: TGCGCCAGCAGCCAAATTTTAAGCGTTAATGAAAAACTGTTTTTT. Its translation: CASSQILSVNEKLFF.